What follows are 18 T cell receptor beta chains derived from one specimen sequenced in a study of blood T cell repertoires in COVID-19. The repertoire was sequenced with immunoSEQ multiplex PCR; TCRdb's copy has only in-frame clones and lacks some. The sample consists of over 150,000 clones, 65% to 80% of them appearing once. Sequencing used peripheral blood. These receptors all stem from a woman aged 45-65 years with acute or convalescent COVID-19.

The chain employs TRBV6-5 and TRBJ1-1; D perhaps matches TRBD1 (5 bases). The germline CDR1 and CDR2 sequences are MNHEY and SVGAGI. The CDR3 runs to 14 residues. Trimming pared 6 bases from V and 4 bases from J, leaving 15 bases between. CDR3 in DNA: TGTGCCAGCAGCTCAGTGGGCGGGGGCACTGAAGCTTTCTTT. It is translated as CASSSVGGGTEAFF.

The CDR3 is CATSRGPDQPQHF. As DNA, the CDR3 is TGTGCCACCAGCAGAGGCCCAGATCAGCCCCAGCATTTT. The chain is built from TRBV15 and TRBJ1-5; D is unclear. The CDR3 totals 13 residues. Germline CDR1 is LNHNV and CDR2 is YYDKDF (reference sequence). Trimming removed 1 base from V and 5 bases from J, with 6 bases in between.

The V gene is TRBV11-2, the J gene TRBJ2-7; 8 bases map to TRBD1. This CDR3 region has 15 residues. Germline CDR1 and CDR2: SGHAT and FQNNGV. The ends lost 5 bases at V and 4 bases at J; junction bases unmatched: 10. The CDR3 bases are TGTGCCAGCAGCGCCACGACAGGGGCTGTGTACGAGCAGTACTTC. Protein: CASSATTGAVYEQYF.

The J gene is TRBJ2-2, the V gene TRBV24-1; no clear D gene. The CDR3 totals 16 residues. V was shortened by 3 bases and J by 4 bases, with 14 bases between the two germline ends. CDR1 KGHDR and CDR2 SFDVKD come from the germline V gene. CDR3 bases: TGTGCCACCAGTGATCCGGGTGGGTCGACCACCGGGGAGCTGTTTTTT. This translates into CATSDPGGSTTGELFF.

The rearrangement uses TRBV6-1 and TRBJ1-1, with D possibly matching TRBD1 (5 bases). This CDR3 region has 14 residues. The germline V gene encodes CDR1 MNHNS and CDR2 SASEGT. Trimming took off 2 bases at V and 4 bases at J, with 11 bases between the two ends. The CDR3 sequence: CASSERREGTEAFF. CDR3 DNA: TGTGCCAGCAGTGAACGCAGGGAAGGCACTGAAGCTTTCTTT.

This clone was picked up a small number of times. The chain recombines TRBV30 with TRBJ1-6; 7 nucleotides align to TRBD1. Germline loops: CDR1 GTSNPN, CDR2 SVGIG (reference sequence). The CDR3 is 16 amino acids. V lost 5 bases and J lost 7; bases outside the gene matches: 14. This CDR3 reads CAWGPPDRVENSPLHF. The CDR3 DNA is TGTGCCTGGGGGCCCCCCGACAGGGTGGAAAATTCACCCCTCCACTTT. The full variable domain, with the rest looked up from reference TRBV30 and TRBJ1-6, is SQTIHQWPATLVQPVGSPLSLECTVEGTSNPNLYWYRQAAGRGLQLLFYSVGIGQISSEVPQNLSASRPQDRQFILSSKKLLLSDSGFYLCAWGPPDRVENSPLHFGNGTRLTVT.

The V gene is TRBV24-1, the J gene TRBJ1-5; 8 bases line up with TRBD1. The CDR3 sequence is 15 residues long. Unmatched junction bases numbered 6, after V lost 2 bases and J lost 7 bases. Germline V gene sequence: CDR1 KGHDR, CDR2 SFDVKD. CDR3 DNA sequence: TGTGCCACCAGTGATTCTACAGGGGGTATACAGCCCCAGCATTTT. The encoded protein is CATSDSTGGIQPQHF.

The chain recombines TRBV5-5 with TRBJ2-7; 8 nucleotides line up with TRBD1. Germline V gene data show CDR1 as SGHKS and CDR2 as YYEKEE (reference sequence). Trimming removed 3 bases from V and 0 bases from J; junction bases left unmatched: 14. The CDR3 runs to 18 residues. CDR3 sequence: CASSWGLRGQVLSYEQYF. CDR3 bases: TGTGCCAGCAGCTGGGGTTTACGGGGACAGGTACTCTCCTACGAGCAGTACTTC.

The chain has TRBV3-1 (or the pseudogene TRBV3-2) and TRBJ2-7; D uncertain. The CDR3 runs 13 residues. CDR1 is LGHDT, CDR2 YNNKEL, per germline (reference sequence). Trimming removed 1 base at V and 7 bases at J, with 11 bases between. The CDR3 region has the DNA TGTGCCAGCAGCCAAGGGCCGACTCAAGAGCAGTACTTC. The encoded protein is CASSQGPTQEQYF.

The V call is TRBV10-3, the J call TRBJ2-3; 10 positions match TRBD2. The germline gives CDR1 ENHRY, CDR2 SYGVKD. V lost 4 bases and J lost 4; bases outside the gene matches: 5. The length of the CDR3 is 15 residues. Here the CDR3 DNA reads TGTGCCATCAGTGTACTAGCGGGACCCCCAGATACGCAGTATTTT. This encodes CAISVLAGPPDTQYF.

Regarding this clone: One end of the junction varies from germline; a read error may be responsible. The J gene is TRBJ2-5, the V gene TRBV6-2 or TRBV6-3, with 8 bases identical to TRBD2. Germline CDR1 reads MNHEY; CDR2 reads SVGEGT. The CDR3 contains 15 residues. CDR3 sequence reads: CASSQSGGGQGTQYF. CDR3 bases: TGTGCCAGCAGCCAAAGCGGGGGAGGGCAAGGGACCCAGTACTTC.

The CDR3 here is CASSQARISTGDTQYF. Here the CDR3 DNA reads TGCGCCAGCAGCCAAGCGAGGATCTCAACGGGAGATACGCAGTATTTT. The genes are TRBV4-1 and TRBJ2-3; D is ambiguous. The ends were cut back, 1 base at V and 5 bases at J, with 16 bases in the middle. The CDR3 is 16 residues long. Germline loops: CDR1 MGHRA, CDR2 YSYEKL.

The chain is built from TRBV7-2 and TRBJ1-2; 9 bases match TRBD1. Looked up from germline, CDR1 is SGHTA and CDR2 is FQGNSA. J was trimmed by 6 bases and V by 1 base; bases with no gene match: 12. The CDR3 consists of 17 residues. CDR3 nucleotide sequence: TGTGCCAGCAGCTTAGAGCAAGAGACAGGGGGAGAGAATGGCTACACCTTC. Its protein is CASSLEQETGGENGYTF.

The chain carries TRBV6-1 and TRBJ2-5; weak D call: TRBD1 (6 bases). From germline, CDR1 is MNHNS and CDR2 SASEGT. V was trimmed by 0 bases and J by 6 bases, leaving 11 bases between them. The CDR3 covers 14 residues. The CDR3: CASSEALRGKTQYF. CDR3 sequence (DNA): TGTGCCAGCAGTGAAGCGCTAAGGGGGAAGACCCAGTACTTC.

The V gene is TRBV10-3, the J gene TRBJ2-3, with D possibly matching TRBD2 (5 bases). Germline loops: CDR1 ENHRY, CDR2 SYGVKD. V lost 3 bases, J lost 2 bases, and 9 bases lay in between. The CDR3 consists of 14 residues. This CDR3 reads CAISDGVLTDTQYF. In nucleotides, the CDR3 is TGTGCCATCAGTGACGGGGTCCTCACAGATACGCAGTATTTT.

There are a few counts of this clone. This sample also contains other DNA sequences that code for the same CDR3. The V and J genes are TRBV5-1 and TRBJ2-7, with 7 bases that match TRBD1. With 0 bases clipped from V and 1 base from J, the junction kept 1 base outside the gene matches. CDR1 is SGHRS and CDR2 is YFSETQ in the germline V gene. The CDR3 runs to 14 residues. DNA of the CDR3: TGCGCCAGCAGCTTGGGGGACAGTTCCTACGAGCAGTACTTC. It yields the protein CASSLGDSSYEQYF.

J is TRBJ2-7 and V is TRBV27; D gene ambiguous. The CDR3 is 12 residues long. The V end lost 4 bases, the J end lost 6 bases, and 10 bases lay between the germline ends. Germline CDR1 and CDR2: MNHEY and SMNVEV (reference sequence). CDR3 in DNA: TGTGCCAGCAGTTATTATGGGCGCGAGCAGTACTTC. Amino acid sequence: CASSYYGREQYF.

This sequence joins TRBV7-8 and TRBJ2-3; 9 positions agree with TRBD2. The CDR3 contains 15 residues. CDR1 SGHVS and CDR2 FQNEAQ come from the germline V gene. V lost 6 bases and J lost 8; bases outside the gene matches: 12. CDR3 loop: CASSQSGGYAGTQYF. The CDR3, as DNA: TGTGCCAGCAGTCAAAGCGGGGGGTATGCAGGTACGCAGTATTTT.